The 7 T cell receptor beta chains below were found in one sample sequenced in a study of radiation and T cells in renal cell carcinoma. Treatment of the sample: treatment-naive control, cytoreductive nephrectomy. TCRdb's table, derived via immunoSEQ multiplex PCR, lists solely in-frame clones and lacks some. The sample yields fewer than 15,000 clones, approximately 60% seen once. This specimen consisted of tumor tissue, obtained from a patient whose treatment was nephrectomy without radiotherapy. All receptors derive from a man aged 55-75 years with renal cell carcinoma.

This clone was recorded once. The chain joins TRBV6-1 to TRBJ2-1; D is unclear. The CDR3 is made up of 14 amino acids. The ends were cut back, 3 bases at V and 2 bases at J, with 8 bases in the middle. CDR1 and CDR2 from the germline V gene are MNHNS and SASEGT. The CDR3 bases are TGTGCCAGCAGTGATTCATTCCCCTACAATGAGCAGTTCTTC. Translated: CASSDSFPYNEQFF.

V is TRBV5-1 and J is TRBJ2-2; possible D gene TRBD2, 6 bases. V lost 1 base and J lost 6, with 10 bases in between. Germline V gives CDR1 SGHRS, CDR2 YFSETQ. The CDR3 spans 14 residues. CDR3: CASSLQGLPGELFF. CDR3 nucleotide sequence: TGCGCCAGCAGCTTGCAGGGACTCCCCGGGGAGCTGTTTTTT. The full variable domain, rest sourced from reference TRBV5-1 and TRBJ2-2, is KAGVTQTPRYLIKTRGQQVTLSCSPISGHRSVSWYQQTPGQGLQFLFEYFSETQRNKGNFPGRFSGRQFSNSRSEMNVSTLELGDSALYLCASSLQGLPGELFFGEGSRLTVL.

The chain is built from TRBV4-3 and TRBJ2-3, with 7 bases lining up with TRBD1. J lost 5 bases, V lost 4 bases, and 6 bases had no gene match. Germline V gives CDR1 LGHNA, CDR2 YSLEER. The CDR3 sequence is 14 residues long. For the CDR3, the DNA is TGCGCCAGCAGCCTCGGACAGGTGGTAGATACGCAGTATTTT. It translates to CASSLGQVVDTQYF.

V gene TRBV7-8 combines with J gene TRBJ1-5; no definite D call. The CDR3 extends over 15 amino acids. The ends were cut back, 4 bases at V and 0 bases at J, with 10 bases in the middle. Germline V gene lookup returns CDR1 SGHVS and CDR2 FQNEAQ. For the CDR3, the DNA is TGTGCCAGCAGCTCCCTTTGGGGTAGCAATCAGCCCCAGCATTTT. Amino acids: CASSSLWGSNQPQHF.

This chain links TRBV9 with TRBJ2-1; D may be TRBD1 (6 bases). Deletions cut 4 bases from V and 0 bases from J, with 17 bases between. The CDR3 loop spans 17 amino acids. Germline V gene sequence: CDR1 SGDLS, CDR2 YYNGEE. CDR3 DNA: TGTGCCAGCAGCCCCGGACAGACCTTGGGCTCCTACAATGAGCAGTTCTTC. This gives the protein CASSPGQTLGSYNEQFF.

This chain links TRBV4-2 with TRBJ2-1; D unresolved. Per the germline V gene, CDR1 is LGHNA and CDR2 is YNFKEQ. The CDR3 spans 13 residues. V was clipped by 1 base and J by 6 bases, with 7 bases between them. CDR3 sequence reads: CASSQGPSNEQFF. In DNA form, the CDR3 reads TGTGCCAGCAGCCAAGGCCCAAGCAATGAGCAGTTCTTC.

This clone occurred a few times. The chain recombines TRBV5-1 with TRBJ2-5; D not resolved. V lost 3 bases to trimming and J lost 1 base, with 10 bases between them. Germline assignment: CDR1 SGHRS and CDR2 YFSETQ. There are 14 residues in the CDR3. In nucleotides, the CDR3 is TGCGCCAGCAGCTCTGTGGCTACCCAAGAGACCCAGTACTTC. Translation gives CASSSVATQETQYF. Filled out from reference TRBV5-1 and TRBJ2-5, the complete variable domain reads KAGVTQTPRYLIKTRGQQVTLSCSPISGHRSVSWYQQTPGQGLQFLFEYFSETQRNKGNFPGRFSGRQFSNSRSEMNVSTLELGDSALYLCASSSVATQETQYFGPGTRLLVL.